This TCR beta chain emerged from a study of T cell responses to AZD1222 COVID-19 vaccine (dated by TCRdb to about 2021). Context from the whole study: Because spike-specific TCR depth and breadth did not differ between the two schedules, AZD1222 recipients who got a second dose at roughly 4 weeks were pooled with those who got a second dose at roughly 12 weeks. TCR sequencing covered 233 trial participants: 200 to 220 given two doses of AZD1222 and approximately 26 given two doses of MenACWY control vaccine. Trial participants were enrolled into age subgroups of 18-55, 56-69 and 70-plus years, which contained 148, 28 and 57 TCR-sequenced participants, respectively.

The germline V gene (reference sequence) sets CDR1 to LNHDA and CDR2 to SQIVND. Deletion took 5 bases off V and 4 bases off J, with a span of 20 bases between the germline ends. The CDR3 has 16 amino acids, counting the end cysteine and phenylalanine. Of all the DNA, just the CDR3 is kept, 48 bases in frame from base 1. Findings and caveats that apply to the study as a whole: Conclusions about previously exposed vaccinees are limited, since just 5 to 7 AZD1222 recipients were seropositive for SARS-CoV-2 at baseline. After two AZD1222 doses, spike-specific TCR breadth and depth were significantly higher than at day 0 and than in MenACWY recipients. Because no day 14 peak-response samples were available, the repertoires could be characterized only after the peak T cell response. CD4 TCRs associated with the vaccine covered the entire spike protein, and the dominant responses were in regions 160-218 and 743-854. The 56-69-year group was small, and its depth increase did not reach significance, likely because of low power. Epitopes outside the regions mutated in the B.1.351 and B.1.1.7 variants were reportedly recognized by nearly half of the unique spike-specific TCRs. Most participants were white British and females outnumbered males, and the authors suggested that clonal diversity may have been underestimated.

What the time point label conveys for this sample: baseline before first vaccination. Vaccinee samples came from UK trials COV001 and COV002, including a single-blind randomized controlled phase 2/3 trial of AZD1222 (ChAdOx1 nCoV-19) in healthy adults. For TCRbeta chain sequencing, PBMC samples were collected from trial participants at day 0 and at day 28 after the second dose. The CDR3 regions of human TCRbeta chains were analyzed by immunosequencing. On the study's bioinformatics: Repertoire TCRs were checked for matches against a reference library of SARS-CoV-2-specific TCRs that had been generated using the MIRA antigen-specificity platform. Breadth was defined as the fraction of unique TCRs that were SARS-CoV-2-associated. Depth was defined as the fraction of total T cells that were SARS-CoV-2-associated. Using the MIRA data, every spike-specific TCR was mapped to the spike region that the TCR reacted to and assigned to either a CD4 or a CD8 class. Log10-transformed breadth and depth values were compared by one-way ANOVA with Sidak's multiple comparisons tests. Entries here come from immuneACCESS through TCRdb and include only in-frame sequences with V and J called. Some clones fail to appear in such tables; in the studies checked, an unresolved V gene covers under half of the shortfall, and the cause of the remainder is unknown. V and J calls and clone size follow that table, whereas D and trimming were derived from the DNA. Here the sample has about 150,000 clones; roughly 94% occur a single time. The biggest ten clones account for 1.3% of the sample.

A note on this clone: Its binding antigen is unknown. Base quality data are lacking; no much larger clone is found one base away.

The receptor's source is an adult in good health. The source was peripheral blood, collected on day 0 of AZD1222 vaccination. The chain is encoded by TRBV19 joined to TRBJ1-2, with no confidently assigned D gene. The DNA sequence reads TGTGCCAGTAGTCTAAGCTCCCCCGGCGCACCCTATGGCTACACCTTC. It is translated as CASSLSSPGAPYGYTF. The full variable domain, completed from the reference TRBV19 and TRBJ1-2 proteins outside the CDR3, reads DGGITQSPKYLFRKEGQNVTLSCEQNLNHDAMYWYRQDPGQGLRLIYYSQIVNDFQKGDIAEGYSVSREKKESFPLTVTSAQKNPTAFYLCASSLSSPGAPYGYTFGSGTRLTVV.